This TCR beta chain came from a study of patients and donors after allogeneic stem cell transplantation. MiXCR, applied by TCRdb to the RT-PCR reads, yields one record per CDR3 protein. The sample records under 200,000 distinct CDR3 sequences, about 24% being singletons. This CDR3 spans 21 amino acids. The sequencing input was blood, either unsorted or a sorted T cell fraction (not recorded which). The TCR was taken from a human donor who was either an allogeneic HSCT recipient or a stem cell or donor lymphocyte infusion donor (not recorded which). It is not recorded whose cells these are; they may come from a transplant donor. The V call is TRBV21-1, the J call TRBJ1-5; the table's D call, TRBD1, has no DNA check behind it. TRBV21-1 is described as a pseudogene. The CDR3 sequence is CASSDDRVGQGETKSNQPQHF. CDR3 nucleotides: TGTGCCAGCAGCGACGACCGGGTGGGACAGGGGGAAACTAAAAGCAATCAGCCCCAGCATTTT.